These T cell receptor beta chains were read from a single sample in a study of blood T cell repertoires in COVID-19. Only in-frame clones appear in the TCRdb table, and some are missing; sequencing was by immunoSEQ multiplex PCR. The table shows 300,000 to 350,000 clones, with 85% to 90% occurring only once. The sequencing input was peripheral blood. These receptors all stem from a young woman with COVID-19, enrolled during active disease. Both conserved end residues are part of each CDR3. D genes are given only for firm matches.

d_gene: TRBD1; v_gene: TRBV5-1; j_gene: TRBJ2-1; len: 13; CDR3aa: CASSLQGLDEQFF; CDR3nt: TGCGCCAGCAGCTTACAGGGGCTCGATGAGCAGTTCTTC
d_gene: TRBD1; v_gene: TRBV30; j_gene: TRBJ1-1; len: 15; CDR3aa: CAWWGQGATDTEAFF; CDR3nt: TGTGCCTGGTGGGGGCAGGGGGCGACGGACACTGAAGCTTTCTTT
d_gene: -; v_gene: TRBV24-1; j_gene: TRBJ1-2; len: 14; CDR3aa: CATSDSPPNYGYTF; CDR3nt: TGTGCCACCAGTGATTCCCCTCCTAACTATGGCTACACCTTC
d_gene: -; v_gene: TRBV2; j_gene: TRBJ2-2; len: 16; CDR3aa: CASRKTDRPNTGELFF; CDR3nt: TGTGCCAGCAGGAAGACAGACCGGCCCAACACCGGGGAGCTGTTTTTT
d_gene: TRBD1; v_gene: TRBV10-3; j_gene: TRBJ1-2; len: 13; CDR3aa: CAISAGQGDGYTF; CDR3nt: TGTGCCATCAGTGCTGGACAGGGGGATGGCTACACCTTC
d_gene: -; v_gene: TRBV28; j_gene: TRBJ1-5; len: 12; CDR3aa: CASSPPGQPQHF; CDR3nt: TGTGCCAGCAGCCCGCCCGGTCAGCCCCAGCATTTT
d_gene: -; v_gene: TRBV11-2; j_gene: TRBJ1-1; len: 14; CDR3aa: CASSLSSMNTEAFF; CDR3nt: TGTGCCAGCAGCTTAAGCTCGATGAACACTGAAGCTTTCTTT
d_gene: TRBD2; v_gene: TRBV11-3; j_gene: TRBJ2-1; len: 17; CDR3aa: CASSSFGGAGRYNEQFF; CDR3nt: TGTGCCAGCAGCTCTTTTGGGGGAGCGGGGCGCTACAATGAGCAGTTCTTC
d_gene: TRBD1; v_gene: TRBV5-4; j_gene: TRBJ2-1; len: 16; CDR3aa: CASSLGGGQAGNEQFF; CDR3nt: TGTGCCAGCAGCTTGGGAGGGGGACAGGCGGGAAATGAGCAGTTCTTC
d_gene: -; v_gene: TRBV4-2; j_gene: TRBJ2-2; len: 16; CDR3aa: CASSQVTLQNTGELFF; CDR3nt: TGTGCCAGCAGCCAAGTTACTCTCCAGAACACCGGGGAGCTGTTTTTT
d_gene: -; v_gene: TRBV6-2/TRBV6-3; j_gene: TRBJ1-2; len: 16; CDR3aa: CASSPGRGRLLYGYTF; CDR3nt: TGTGCCAGCAGCCCCGGCAGGGGCCGACTGTTGTATGGCTACACCTTC
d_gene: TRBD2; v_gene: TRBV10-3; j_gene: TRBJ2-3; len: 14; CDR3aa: CAINEREGTDTQYF; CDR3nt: TGTGCCATCAATGAGCGGGAGGGTACAGATACGCAGTATTTT
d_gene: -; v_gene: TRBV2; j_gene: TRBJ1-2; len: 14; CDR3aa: CASSEAQRGYGYTF; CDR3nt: TGTGCCAGCAGTGAAGCGCAACGGGGCTATGGCTACACCTTC
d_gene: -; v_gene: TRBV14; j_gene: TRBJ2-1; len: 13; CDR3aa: CASSQGATSRQFF; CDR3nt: TGTGCCAGCAGCCAAGGGGCTACTAGTAGGCAGTTCTTC
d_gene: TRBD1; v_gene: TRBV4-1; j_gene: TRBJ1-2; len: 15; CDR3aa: CASSHPGQVNYGYTF; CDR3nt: TGCGCCAGCAGCCATCCGGGACAGGTTAACTATGGCTACACCTTC